One sample yielded the 26 T cell receptor beta chains listed below, sequenced in a study of T cells expressing NK-cell markers. From the 5' RACE reads, TCRdb lists one entry per CDR3 protein and no DNA. This sample contains 350,000 to 400,000 distinct CDR3 sequences. The specimen was blood T cells: a sorted CD56 or NKG2C T cell subset, CD4+ or CD8+ T cells, or bulk PBMC T cells (not recorded which). These receptor sequences come from a woman aged 45-65 years in good health.

The J gene is TRBJ2-1, the V gene TRBV7-2; TCRdb's D call of TRBD2 is untestable without DNA. The CDR3 runs to 14 residues. Germline lookup yields CDR1 SGHTA and CDR2 FQGNSA. The chain's CDR3 is CASSSTSSGREQFF.

The chain couples TRBV29-1 to TRBJ2-1; TCRdb lists TRBD1, though no DNA is available to test this call. The CDR3 is 15 amino acids. The V gene's germline CDR1 is SQVTM and CDR2 ANQGSEA. The CDR3 sequence is CSAREGEAPGNEQFF.

CDR3 residues: CATSGASGGTDTQYF. The rearrangement joins TRBV24-1 to TRBJ2-3; TCRdb selects TRBD2, and the lack of DNA leaves this call unchecked. The CDR3 is made up of 15 amino acids. Germline values: CDR1 KGHDR, CDR2 SFDVKD.

V usage is TRBV7-6 and J usage is TRBJ2-1; the TRBD2 assignment by TCRdb is unverifiable without DNA. Germline V CDR1 and CDR2: SGHVS, FNYEAQ. The CDR3 spans 16 residues. This CDR3 is CASSFKPGLAGDEQFF. Full variable domain (rest looked up from reference TRBV7-6 and TRBJ2-1): GAGVSQSPRYKVTKRGQDVALRCDPISGHVSLYWYRQALGQGPEFLTYFNYEAQQDKSGLPNDRFSAERPEGSISTLTIQRTEQRDSAMYRCASSFKPGLAGDEQFFGPGTRLTVL.

The chain recombines TRBV5-1 with TRBJ2-5. CDR1 and CDR2 from the germline V gene are SGHRS and YFSETQ. This CDR3 is built from 14 residues. CDR3 amino acids: CASSLNRVEETQYF.

The chain uses TRBV5-6 and TRBJ2-1; lacking DNA, the TRBD1 call made by TCRdb goes unchecked. This CDR3 has 17 residues. Per germline, CDR1 SGHDT and CDR2 YYEEEE. The CDR3 loop is CASSPQAYRGVYNEQFF.

The chain uses TRBV27 and TRBJ1-5; there is no DNA to check the TCRdb D call of TRBD1. This CDR3 has 17 residues. The germline V gene encodes CDR1 MNHEY and CDR2 SMNVEV (reference sequence). CDR3 sequence reads: CASTPLAGSRFEQPQHF.

V is TRBV5-1 and J is TRBJ2-3. This CDR3 is 12 amino acids long. Per the germline V gene, CDR1 is SGHRS and CDR2 is YFSETQ. The CDR3 here is CASSDNLDTQYF.

V is TRBV12-3 or TRBV12-4 and J is TRBJ1-1. The CDR3 contains 15 residues. CDR3 loop: CASSFPRVGGPEAFF.

The J gene is TRBJ2-1, the V gene TRBV12-3 or TRBV12-4; TCRdb selects TRBD2, and the lack of DNA leaves this call unchecked. The CDR3 runs to 15 residues. CDR3 residues: CASSPNSGLDNEQFF.

The chain employs TRBV10-3 and TRBJ1-1; TCRdb proposes TRBD1, but this gene call is untestable without DNA. The CDR3 length is 15 residues. Germline assignment: CDR1 ENHRY and CDR2 SYGVKD. The CDR3 loop reads CAISEVGLAGAEAFF.

The gene calls are TRBV7-3 and TRBJ2-3; the TRBD2 assignment by TCRdb is unverifiable without DNA. The germline CDR1 and CDR2 sequences are SGHTA and FQGTGA. The CDR3 has 16 amino acids. The chain's CDR3 is CASSKRSGSSADTQYF.

The chain has TRBV4-1 and TRBJ2-5; absent DNA, TCRdb's TRBD1 call cannot be checked. The CDR3 runs to 12 residues. Germline V lookup: CDR1 MGHRA, CDR2 YSYEKL. This CDR3 is CASSREQGPQYF.

The chain joins TRBV4-1 to TRBJ2-1; TCRdb names TRBD1, which stays unverified in the absence of DNA. Germline-derived CDR1 and CDR2 are MGHRA and YSYEKL. The length of the CDR3 is 16 residues. CDR3 region: CASSQDRTGYYNEQFF.

The chain uses TRBV5-4 and TRBJ2-1; TCRdb returns TRBD2, unconfirmable since there is no DNA. This CDR3 has 17 residues. Per the germline V gene, CDR1 is SGHNT and CDR2 is YYREEE (reference sequence). The CDR3 spells CASSLGPSLKTYNEQFF.

The J gene is TRBJ2-5, the V gene TRBV27; absent DNA, TCRdb's TRBD1 call cannot be checked. The germline gives CDR1 MNHEY, CDR2 SMNVEV (reference sequence). This CDR3 is 14 amino acids long. The chain's CDR3 is CASSSDRVRETQYF.

The chain has TRBV5-1 and TRBJ1-6. The CDR3 extends over 13 amino acids. The germline V gene encodes CDR1 SGHRS and CDR2 YFSETQ. This chain's CDR3 is CASSLLSDSPLHF.

This chain connects TRBV4-1 to TRBJ2-3; TCRdb's D call of TRBD2 is untestable without DNA. This CDR3 region has 17 residues. Germline V gene lookup returns CDR1 MGHRA and CDR2 YSYEKL. The CDR3 sequence: CASSQDIAGGSTDTQYF.

The chain recombines TRBV5-1 with TRBJ2-5; TCRdb indicates TRBD1, and absent DNA this call remains unverified. Germline lookup yields CDR1 SGHRS and CDR2 YFSETQ. The CDR3 consists of 17 residues. CDR3 loop: CASSLTGATVLIETQYF.

The J gene is TRBJ2-3, the V gene TRBV27; TCRdb designates TRBD1, a call that cannot be tested without DNA. CDR1 is MNHEY, CDR2 SMNVEV, per germline (reference sequence). The length of the CDR3 is 15 residues. The CDR3 sequence is CASSFLLGVADTQYF.

This chain connects TRBV7-8 to TRBJ2-1; with no DNA, the TCRdb D assignment of TRBD1 cannot be verified. This CDR3 region has 15 residues. Germline-derived CDR1 and CDR2 are SGHVS and FQNEAQ. The CDR3 loop reads CASSPLGTGHGEQFF.

CDR3 loop: CATSREVWAGGRSTDTQYF. The genes are TRBV15 and TRBJ2-3; with no DNA, the TCRdb D assignment of TRBD2 cannot be verified. This CDR3 has 19 amino acids. Germline lookup yields CDR1 LNHNV and CDR2 YYDKDF (reference sequence).

V gene TRBV12-3 or TRBV12-4 combines with J gene TRBJ2-3; TCRdb picks TRBD2, but there is no DNA to check that call. The CDR3 sequence is 17 residues long. CDR3 loop: CASSRTSGRAGTDTQYF.

The genes are TRBV9 and TRBJ2-1; with no DNA, the TCRdb D assignment of TRBD1 cannot be verified. The CDR3 is 17 residues long. CDR1 is SGDLS, CDR2 YYNGEE, per germline. This CDR3 reads CASSVAQRPGGYNEQFF.

The chain joins TRBV3-1 to TRBJ2-2. Germline CDR1 reads LGHDT; CDR2 reads YNNKEL (reference sequence). The CDR3 contains 14 residues. The CDR3 loop is CASSPRENTGELFF.

V is TRBV15 and J is TRBJ2-1; TCRdb returns TRBD2, unconfirmable since there is no DNA. The CDR3 totals 13 residues. CDR1 is LNHNV, CDR2 YYDKDF, per germline (reference sequence). The CDR3 is CATRSGRANEQFF.